The 10 T cell receptor beta chains in this list originate from one sample, sequenced in a study of beta chain features in type 1 diabetes. The isolated RNA, all of it, was reverse transcribed, so expressed TCRB transcripts were what got sequenced. The method was immunoSEQ multiplex PCR; TCRdb's version includes in-frame clones alone and lacks a portion of them. The table lists under 200,000 clones, around 8% of them singletons. Overall study results and limits: When Type 1 diabetes patients were examined, their TCRB CDR3s proved moderately but significantly shorter in all four CD4+ subsets.

The antigens for these receptors are not known. The sample comprised central memory CD4+ T cells from blood. The source of these receptors is a woman aged 18-29 years with type 1 diabetes.

There are a few counts of this clone. The rearrangement uses TRBV28 and TRBJ1-3; D uncertain. V lost 2 bases, J lost 0 bases, and 14 bases lay in between. The CDR3 covers 17 residues. CDR1 is MDHEN, CDR2 SYDVKM, per germline. For the CDR3, the DNA is TGTGCCAGCAGTTTAATGCTGGTACGGAGCTCTGGAAACACCATATATTTT. This gives the protein CASSLMLVRSSGNTIYF.

The chain employs TRBV11-3 and TRBJ2-3, with 7 bases that match TRBD1. The CDR3 runs to 13 residues. The germline V gene encodes CDR1 SGHNT and CDR2 YENEEA. Unmatched junction bases numbered 3, after V lost 4 bases and J lost 5 bases. CDR3 in DNA: TGTGCCAGCAGCTCCTACAGGGGAGATACGCAGTATTTT. Amino acids: CASSSYRGDTQYF.

V usage is TRBV18 and J usage is TRBJ2-5; 12 bases line up with TRBD2. The CDR3 totals 16 residues. Trimming removed 3 bases from V and 1 base from J; junction bases left unmatched: 3. Germline V gene sequence: CDR1 KGHSH, CDR2 LQKENI. CDR3 in amino acids: CASSPATSGGQETQYF. CDR3 nucleotide sequence: TGTGCCAGCTCACCGGCGACTAGCGGGGGCCAAGAGACCCAGTACTTC.

J is TRBJ2-5 and V is TRBV21-1; the table's D call TRBD1 went unverified against the DNA. TRBV21-1 is a pseudogene segment. This CDR3 has 16 amino acids. CDR3 bases: TGTGCCAGCAGCAACCGGGACAGGGGGCATCCAGAGACCCAGTACTTC. It specifies CASSNRDRGHPETQYF.

The genes are TRBV5-4 and TRBJ1-2; 7 nucleotides align to TRBD1. Germline loops: CDR1 SGHNT, CDR2 YYREEE (reference sequence). The CDR3 has 14 amino acids. V lost 4 bases to trimming and J lost 2 bases; unmatched junction nucleotides: 5. The CDR3 spells CASSPPTGNYGYTF. The CDR3 DNA is TGTGCCAGCAGCCCCCCGACAGGGAACTATGGCTACACCTTC.

This clone has only a few counts. The chain joins TRBV9 to TRBJ2-3, with 10 bases that match TRBD2. With 4 bases clipped from V and 9 bases from J, the junction kept 23 bases outside the gene matches. The CDR3 loop spans 19 amino acids. Germline V gene lookup returns CDR1 SGDLS and CDR2 YYNGEE. The CDR3 loop reads CASSPLAGERGGRGSTQYF. The CDR3 DNA reads as TGTGCCAGCAGCCCTCTAGCGGGAGAACGCGGGGGGAGGGGCTCCACGCAGTATTTT.

This clone has a handful of counts. The chain carries TRBV7-3 and TRBJ2-1; the D gene is possibly TRBD2 (5 bases). The V and J ends lost 4 bases and 0 bases respectively, with 10 bases between them. CDR3 size: 15 residues. Germline V gives CDR1 SGHTA, CDR2 FQGTGA. For the CDR3, the DNA is TGTGCCAGCAGCTCATCTAGCACCTCCTACAATGAGCAGTTCTTC. This translates into CASSSSSTSYNEQFF.

The chain combines TRBV2 with TRBJ1-2; 8 nucleotides match TRBD1. The trim removed 6 bases at V and 4 bases at J, leaving 4 bases unmatched. Per the germline V gene, CDR1 is SNHLY and CDR2 is FYNNEI. The CDR3 extends over 13 amino acids. The CDR3 is CASRTGASYGYTF. The CDR3 nucleotides are TGTGCCAGCAGGACAGGGGCAAGCTATGGCTACACCTTC.

This clone turned up a few times. V usage is TRBV9 and J usage is TRBJ2-2, with no clear D. The germline CDR1 and CDR2 sequences are SGDLS and YYNGEE. The CDR3 is 17 residues long. The V end was cut by 0 bases, the J end by 0 bases, with 12 bases between. The CDR3 bases are TGTGCCAGCAGCGTAGGTCTGAGCCCCGCGAACACCGGGGAGCTGTTTTTT. It is translated as CASSVGLSPANTGELFF.

This clone showed up just a few times. The chain links TRBV19 to TRBJ1-2; D is unclear. Trimming took off 7 bases at V and 7 bases at J, with 13 bases between the two ends. Per germline, CDR1 LNHDA and CDR2 SQIVND (reference sequence). There are 12 residues in the CDR3. The CDR3 region is CASKRAAAGYTF. In DNA form, the CDR3 reads TGTGCCAGTAAAAGGGCAGCGGCTGGCTACACCTTC. The variable domain in full, with the rest retrieved from reference TRBV19 and TRBJ1-2, is DGGITQSPKYLFRKEGQNVTLSCEQNLNHDAMYWYRQDPGQGLRLIYYSQIVNDFQKGDIAEGYSVSREKKESFPLTVTSAQKNPTAFYLCASKRAAAGYTFGSGTRLTVV.